A selection of T cell receptor beta chains follows, all from one sample in a study of blood T cell repertoires in COVID-19. Libraries were prepared by immunoSEQ multiplex PCR; TCRdb keeps only in-frame clonotypes and omits some of them. The sample gives about 170,000 clones, about 89% of which show up once; roughly 3.3% is in the top ten. Sequencing used peripheral blood. The origin of the receptors is a man between 65 and 85 years old with acute or convalescent COVID-19. Each CDR3 is given with its conserved first and last residue. Each record gives: clone size, V gene, J gene, D gene, CDR3 DNA, CDR3 protein. A D gene is named only where the DNA matches it firmly. Size values are once, few and many counts, or a class for expanded clones, and some rows have none.

.	TRBV11-3	TRBJ1-1	.	TGTGCCAGCAGCTTAGACAGGGTGAACACTGAAGCTTTCTTT	CASSLDRVNTEAFF
.	TRBV5-1	TRBJ2-7	TRBD2	TGCGCCAGCAGCTTCGGGACTAGCGGGAACAGACGGTACTTC	CASSFGTSGNRRYF
.	TRBV7-3	TRBJ2-1	TRBD2	TGTGCCAGCAGCTTCGGGGGAGGGAATGAGCAGTTCTTC	CASSFGGGNEQFF
.	TRBV11-2	TRBJ1-3	TRBD1	TGTGCCAGCAGCTCGACAGGGGGACCCTCTGGAAACACCATATATTTT	CASSSTGGPSGNTIYF
.	TRBV11-2	TRBJ2-3	.	TGTGCCAGCAGCCCCCGGACAGAAGATACGCAGTATTTT	CASSPRTEDTQYF
.	TRBV5-1	TRBJ1-5	.	TGCGCCAGCAGCTTGACAGGCATGAGTCATCAGCCCCAGCATTTT	CASSLTGMSHQPQHF
.	TRBV7-2	TRBJ1-5	.	TGTGCCAGCAGCTTTCGGACTGGGGATAGCAATCAGCCCCAGCATTTT	CASSFRTGDSNQPQHF
.	TRBV7-9	TRBJ1-6	TRBD1	TGTGCCAGCACCACAACCCGGGACAGGGTTAATTCACCCCTCCACTTT	CASTTTRDRVNSPLHF
.	TRBV27	TRBJ2-1	.	TGTGCCAGCAGTTTAGGCCATGAGCAGTTCTTC	CASSLGHEQFF
once	TRBV5-5	TRBJ1-4	.	TGTGCCAGCAGCTTGGGCCCTACTACTAATGAAAAACTGTTTTTT	CASSLGPTTNEKLFF
.	TRBV5-6	TRBJ2-2	.	TGTGCCAGCAGCTTGCTTCTAGTTGGCCCTTCAACCGGGGAGCTGTTTTTT	CASSLLLVGPSTGELFF
.	TRBV27	TRBJ2-7	TRBD2	TGTGCCAGCAGAAGGACTAGCGGGAGTTCCTACGAGCAGTACTTC	CASRRTSGSSYEQYF
.	TRBV20-1	TRBJ2-5	TRBD1	TGCAGTGCTAGTACCAGGGGGCGGGAGACCCAGTACTTC	CSASTRGRETQYF
.	TRBV28	TRBJ1-2	.	TGTGCCAGCAGTCTATCCCAACAGGGAATCTATGGCTACACCTTC	CASSLSQQGIYGYTF
.	TRBV28	TRBJ2-5	.	TGTGCCAGCAAAAGACGTCAGGGAGGTCCAGAGACCCAGTACTTC	CASKRRQGGPETQYF
.	TRBV19	TRBJ1-2	.	TGTGCCAGTAGCCGCCGGGGGGAGGTGGGCTACACCTTC	CASSRRGEVGYTF
.	TRBV30	TRBJ2-3	TRBD1	TGTGCCTGGAGTGTACAGGGGGCAGATACGCAGTATTTT	CAWSVQGADTQYF
.	TRBV30	TRBJ1-1	TRBD1	TGTGCCTGGACTCACGGGGGGAGACAGGGGGAGGCTGAAGCTTTCTTT	CAWTHGGRQGEAEAFF
few	TRBV7-9	TRBJ2-5	TRBD2	TGTGCCAGCAGCTCCGGACTAGCGGGTCCGGAGACCCAGTACTTC	CASSSGLAGPETQYF
.	TRBV5-1	TRBJ2-7	TRBD1	TGCGCCAGCAGCTTGGGTGGGGGACAGGGGGCCGCCTACGAGCAGTACTTC	CASSLGGGQGAAYEQYF
.	TRBV3-1/TRBV3-2	TRBJ2-1	TRBD2	TGTGCCAGCAGCCACGAACTAGCGGGAGGCTCCTACAATGAGCAGTTCTTC	CASSHELAGGSYNEQFF
.	TRBV11-2	TRBJ2-7	.	TGTGCCAGCAGCCACGGACAAGCCTACGAGCAGTACTTC	CASSHGQAYEQYF
.	TRBV7-2	TRBJ2-1	TRBD2	TGTGCCAGCGGACTAGCGGTGCCCTACAATGAGCAGTTCTTC	CASGLAVPYNEQFF
.	TRBV19	TRBJ2-3	TRBD2	TGTGCCAGTAGTAGTCTAGCGGGGGGGGAGAAAGATACGCAGTATTTT	CASSSLAGGEKDTQYF
.	TRBV7-2	TRBJ1-2	TRBD1	TGTGCCAGCAGCTTAGTGTGGGCAGGGGGTAATGGCTACACCTTC	CASSLVWAGGNGYTF
.	TRBV7-9	TRBJ2-5	.	TGTGCCAGCACTAAGAGGGCGGTGGAGGGAGAGACCCAGTACTTC	CASTKRAVEGETQYF
.	TRBV7-9	TRBJ2-2	.	TGTGCCAGCAGCTGGGGGGACACCGGGGAGCTGTTTTTT	CASSWGDTGELFF